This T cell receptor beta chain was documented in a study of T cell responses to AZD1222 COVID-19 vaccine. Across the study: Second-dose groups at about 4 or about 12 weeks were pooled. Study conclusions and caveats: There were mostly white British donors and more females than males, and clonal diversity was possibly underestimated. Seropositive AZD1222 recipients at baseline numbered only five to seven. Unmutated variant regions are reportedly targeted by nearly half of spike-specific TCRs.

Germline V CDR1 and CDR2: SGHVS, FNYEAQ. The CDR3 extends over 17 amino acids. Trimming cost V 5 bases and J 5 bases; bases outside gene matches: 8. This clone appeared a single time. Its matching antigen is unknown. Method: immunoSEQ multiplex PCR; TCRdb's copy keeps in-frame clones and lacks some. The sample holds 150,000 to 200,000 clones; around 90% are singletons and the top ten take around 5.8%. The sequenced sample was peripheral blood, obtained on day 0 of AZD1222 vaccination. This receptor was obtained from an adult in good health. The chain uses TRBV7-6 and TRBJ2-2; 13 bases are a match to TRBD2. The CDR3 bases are TGTGCCAGCAGCCCCACTAGCGGGGGGGGAAGGACCGGGGAGCTGTTTTTT. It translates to CASSPTSGGGRTGELFF.